These 17 T cell receptor beta chains came from one sample sequenced in a study of T-cell reconstitution after alpha-beta-depleted transplantation in children listed by TCRdb under 2016. The intended sense of this specimen's treatment or condition label: allogeneic hematopoietic cell transplantation with graft depleted of TCRalphabeta T cells and CD19 B cells. The library was generated by PCR. The instrument was an Illumina HiSeq 2500. To normalize quantification of the TCRbeta repertoire, the TCR libraries were built with molecular barcoding that relied on unique molecular identifiers. In-frame beta chains were kept once TCRdb had trimmed the public reads at Q25 with fastp and called clones with MiXCR. When rows share a CDR3 protein, they turn into one entry using the most common DNA and genes. Across this sample there are a few hundred thousand distinct CDR3 sequences, with 10% seen only once. Around 7.5% of the sample rests with the top ten.

The sample here was PBMCs, taken before TCRalphabeta/CD19-depleted stem cell transplant. These receptor sequences come from a boy under two years old with acute myeloid leukemia, due to receive a stem cell transplant.

This clonotype was observed many times. The chain employs TRBV4-2 and TRBJ2-1; no definite D call. This CDR3 region has 13 residues. V lost 2 bases, J lost 10 bases, and 12 bases lay in between. Per the germline V gene, CDR1 is LGHNA and CDR2 is YNFKEQ. The CDR3 sequence: CASSQYTVSEQFF. In DNA, the CDR3 is TGTGCCAGCAGCCAATACACTGTCAGCGAGCAGTTCTTC.

This clonotype was detected ten times or more. CDR3 sequence (DNA): TGTGCCAGCAGCCGTACTCGCTTATCTACTAGGACCTCCGGCGGCATTCAGTACTTC. Its protein is CASSRTRLSTRTSGGIQYF. J is TRBJ2-4 and V is TRBV12-3 or TRBV12-4; tentatively, D is TRBD2 (5 bases). CDR3 size: 19 residues. V lost 6 bases and J 9 bases, leaving 33 bases between the germline ends.

This clonotype was seen at least ten times. The chain recombines TRBV9 with TRBJ2-4, with 7 positions matching TRBD1. Trimming took 3 bases from V and 7 from J; bases not matched to a gene: 7. The CDR3 length is 14 residues. CDR1 and CDR2 from the germline V gene are SGDLS and YYNGEE. CDR3 sequence: CASSAGTEPNIQYF. The CDR3 nucleotides read TGTGCCAGCAGCGCTGGGACAGAGCCTAACATTCAGTACTTC.

V and J are TRBV7-3 and TRBJ2-5; D might be TRBD1 or TRBD2, each matching 5 bases. Trimming left V 5 bases short and J 4 bases short, with 17 bases between. The germline gives CDR1 SGHTA, CDR2 FQGTGA. The CDR3 covers 15 residues. The CDR3 region is CASSTGRGLGETQYF. In nucleotides, the CDR3 is TGTGCCAGCAGCACGGGACGAGGTCTGGGAGAGACCCAGTACTTC.

The rearrangement joins TRBV11-2 to TRBJ2-5; 9 positions agree with TRBD2. J lost 5 bases, V lost 2 bases, and 18 bases had no gene match. Per germline, CDR1 SGHAT and CDR2 FQNNGV. The CDR3 loop spans 19 amino acids. CDR3 bases: TGTGCCAGCAGCTTATTAGCGGCTAGCGGGACCGCCCGGGAGGAGACCCAGTACTTC. Translated: CASSLLAASGTAREETQYF.

Only a few counts were recorded for this clonotype. This sequence joins TRBV7-8 and TRBJ2-3; D is tentatively TRBD1 or TRBD2 (6 bases each). Germline assignment: CDR1 SGHVS and CDR2 FQNEAQ. V was trimmed by 5 bases and J by 8 bases, leaving 14 bases between them. This CDR3 region has 13 residues. CDR3 protein: CASSPGVGGTQYF. For the CDR3, the DNA is TGTGCCAGCAGCCCAGGGGTGGGGGGTACGCAGTATTTT.

The table lists this clonotype with a few counts. The rearrangement joins TRBV3-1 to TRBJ1-2; TRBD1 matches 8 bases. The CDR3 is made up of 14 amino acids. Germline V gene sequence: CDR1 LGHDT, CDR2 YNNKEL (reference sequence). Unmatched junction bases numbered 9, after V lost 4 bases and J lost 8 bases. DNA of the CDR3: TGTGCCAGCAGCCTCTCGGGACAGGCGCGGGGCTACACCTTC. As protein: CASSLSGQARGYTF.

This chain connects TRBV6-2 or TRBV6-3 to TRBJ2-1; 13 bases match TRBD2. This CDR3 has 18 amino acids. V was pared by 4 bases and J by 1 base, with 7 bases of the junction left unmatched. Germline loops: CDR1 MNHEY, CDR2 SVGEGT. CDR3 sequence (DNA): TGTGCCAGCAGTTCTAAGGGACTAGCGGGAATTTCCTACAATGAGCAGTTCTTC. This codes for CASSSKGLAGISYNEQFF.

This clonotype was seen a handful of times. The chain couples TRBV19 to TRBJ2-5; the match to TRBD1 covers 10 bases. Trimming removed 10 bases from V and 3 bases from J; junction bases left unmatched: 8. The length of the CDR3 is 14 residues. Germline CDR1 reads LNHDA; CDR2 reads SQIVND (reference sequence). The CDR3 DNA sequence: TGTGCCACTCGGGACAGGGGAGGGGAAGAGACCCAGTACTTC. It is translated as CATRDRGGEETQYF.

The table lists this clonotype with many counts. V gene TRBV5-1 combines with J gene TRBJ2-1, with TRBD2 matching 10 bases. CDR3 length: 16 residues. The germline gives CDR1 SGHRS, CDR2 YFSETQ. J gave up 5 bases and V 0 bases, and 5 bases lay outside the gene matches. DNA for the CDR3: TGCGCCAGCAGCTTGGTTCTAGCGGGAGTTCACAATGAGCAGTTCTTC. This gives the protein CASSLVLAGVHNEQFF.

This clonotype was counted at least ten times. This chain connects TRBV20-1 to TRBJ2-7, with a possible D match to TRBD1 (6 bases). Germline V CDR1 and CDR2: DFQATT, SNEGSKA (reference sequence). The ends were cut back, 0 bases at V and 4 bases at J, with 7 bases in the middle. This CDR3 has 12 residues. As DNA, the CDR3 is TGCAGTGCTAGAGAGGACAGTTACGAGCAGTACTTC. It yields the protein CSAREDSYEQYF.

Ten or more counts support this clonotype. J is TRBJ2-7 and V is TRBV20-1; unclear D gene. Germline values: CDR1 DFQATT, CDR2 SNEGSKA (reference sequence). V lost 5 bases to trimming and J lost 0 bases, with 11 bases between them. This CDR3 is built from 13 residues. This CDR3 reads CSALRHRSYEQYF. CDR3 in DNA: TGCAGTGCTCTCCGACACCGCTCCTACGAGCAGTACTTC.

This clonotype appeared many times. The J gene is TRBJ1-1, the V gene TRBV5-1; a possible D gene is TRBD1 (5 bases). The CDR3 contains 15 residues. Germline assignment: CDR1 SGHRS and CDR2 YFSETQ. V lost 0 bases, J lost 0 bases, and 9 bases lay in between. The CDR3 DNA reads as TGCGCCAGCAGCTTGGGGGGCAGCATGAACACTGAAGCTTTCTTT. This encodes CASSLGGSMNTEAFF.

At least ten counts were recorded for this clonotype. The chain joins TRBV10-3 to TRBJ2-3; no definite D call. Germline V gives CDR1 ENHRY, CDR2 SYGVKD. Trimming took 3 bases from V and 10 from J, leaving 14 bases between them. The CDR3 contains 13 residues. For the CDR3, the DNA is TGTGCCATCAGTGACCTCGATTCGAGCGCGCAGTATTTT. As protein: CAISDLDSSAQYF.

V is TRBV28 and J is TRBJ2-5; a weak D match, TRBD1 (6 bases). Trimming removed 8 bases from V and 0 bases from J, with 10 bases in between. CDR3 length: 13 amino acids. Germline values: CDR1 MDHEN, CDR2 SYDVKM. Here the CDR3 reads CASGDRNQETQYF. CDR3 nucleotide sequence: TGTGCCAGCGGCGACAGGAACCAAGAGACCCAGTACTTC.

This rearrangement joins TRBV5-4 to TRBJ2-3; 10 nucleotides line up with TRBD1. The V segment lost 4 bases and the J segment 0 bases; nucleotides outside the gene matches: 8. This CDR3 spans 17 amino acids. Germline V gene sequence: CDR1 SGHNT, CDR2 YYREEE (reference sequence). DNA for the CDR3: TGTGCCAGCAGCCGCCGGACAGGGGGGGTTAGCACAGATACGCAGTATTTT. Residues: CASSRRTGGVSTDTQYF.

The table lists this clonotype with many counts. J is TRBJ2-1 and V is TRBV10-3, with D perhaps matching TRBD1 (5 bases). In germline, CDR1 is ENHRY, CDR2 SYGVKD. This CDR3 contains 12 residues. Trimming pared 4 bases from V and 6 bases from J, leaving 7 bases between. The CDR3: CAISVQVNEQFF. CDR3 bases: TGTGCCATCAGTGTACAGGTCAATGAGCAGTTCTTC.